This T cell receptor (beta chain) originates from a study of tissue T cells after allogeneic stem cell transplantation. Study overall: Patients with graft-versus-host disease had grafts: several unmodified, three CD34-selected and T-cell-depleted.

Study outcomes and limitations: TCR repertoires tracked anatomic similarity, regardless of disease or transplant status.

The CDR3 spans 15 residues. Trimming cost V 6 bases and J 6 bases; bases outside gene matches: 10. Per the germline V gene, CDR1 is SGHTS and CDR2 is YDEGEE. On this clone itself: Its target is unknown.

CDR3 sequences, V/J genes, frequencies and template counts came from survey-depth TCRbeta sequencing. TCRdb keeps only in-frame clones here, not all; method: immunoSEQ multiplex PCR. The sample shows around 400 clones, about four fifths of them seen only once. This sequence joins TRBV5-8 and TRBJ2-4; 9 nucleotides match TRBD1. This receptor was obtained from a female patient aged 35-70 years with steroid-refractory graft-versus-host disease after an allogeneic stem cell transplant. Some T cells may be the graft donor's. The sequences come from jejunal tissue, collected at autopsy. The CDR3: CASTREGQGRNIQYF. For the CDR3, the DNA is TGTGCCAGCACTAGGGAGGGACAGGGTAGAAACATTCAGTACTTC.